This entry describes one TCR beta chain. What it recognizes is unknown. Each donor gave roughly 2.5 ml of peripheral blood. Unfractionated whole blood yielded total RNA, and T cells were not sorted. The CDR3 sequence is 15 residues long. Per the germline V gene, CDR1 is KGHSH and CDR2 is LQKENI. TCRdb re-called the 5' RACE reads and catalogs CDR3 proteins one per entry, DNA excluded. The table for this sample gives over 150,000 distinct CDR3 sequences. These data belong to a study of monozygotic twins with inflammatory bowel disease. Study-wide results and limits: Perhaps reflecting limited power, concordant and discordant twins did not differ in repertoire similarity. Distinction of different T cell subtypes was not possible.

The specimen was blood. The TCR originated in a human donor with ulcerative colitis or Crohn's disease, or a healthy co-twin of an affected twin (not recorded which). The chain employs TRBV18 and TRBJ1-6; TCRdb designates TRBD1, a call that cannot be tested without DNA. The CDR3 is CASSPTQGDNSPLHF. The complete variable domain, with remaining parts taken from reference TRBV18 and TRBJ1-6, reads NAGVMQNPRHLVRRRGQEARLRCSPMKGHSHVYWYRQLPEEGLKFMVYLQKENIIDESGMPKERFSAEFPKEGPSILRIQQVVRGDSAAYFCASSPTQGDNSPLHFGNGTRLTVT.